The T cell receptor beta chain described here comes from a study of shared clonotypes between healthy human individuals. General study points: Exclusively blood specimens were collected; tissue repertoires likely differ. The small donor group covered limited genetic and exposure diversity.

Deep level was the assay's run setting. When replicate PCRs were run on unsorted PBMC, they used 250 to 300 ng DNA, some 31,000 T cell genomes. Only in-frame clones appear in the TCRdb table, and some are missing; sequencing was by immunoSEQ multiplex PCR. The table records over 400,000 clones, 70% to 80% of them present only once. Germline V gene data show CDR1 as MDHEN and CDR2 as SYDVKM. The CDR3 totals 16 residues. V dropped 5 bases and J dropped 0 bases, with 14 bases sitting between them. Turning to this clone: Its antigen is still unknown.

The sequencing input was PBMCs. The J gene is TRBJ1-5, the V gene TRBV28; tentative D call: TRBD1 (6 bases). This clonotype originated in a woman aged 35 to 49 in good health. Some clones in this sample may be carry-over from other donors' samples. CDR3 coding DNA: TGTGCCAGCAGTCGAAACAGGGCCATTAGCAATCAGCCCCAGCATTTT. Amino acids: CASSRNRAISNQPQHF.